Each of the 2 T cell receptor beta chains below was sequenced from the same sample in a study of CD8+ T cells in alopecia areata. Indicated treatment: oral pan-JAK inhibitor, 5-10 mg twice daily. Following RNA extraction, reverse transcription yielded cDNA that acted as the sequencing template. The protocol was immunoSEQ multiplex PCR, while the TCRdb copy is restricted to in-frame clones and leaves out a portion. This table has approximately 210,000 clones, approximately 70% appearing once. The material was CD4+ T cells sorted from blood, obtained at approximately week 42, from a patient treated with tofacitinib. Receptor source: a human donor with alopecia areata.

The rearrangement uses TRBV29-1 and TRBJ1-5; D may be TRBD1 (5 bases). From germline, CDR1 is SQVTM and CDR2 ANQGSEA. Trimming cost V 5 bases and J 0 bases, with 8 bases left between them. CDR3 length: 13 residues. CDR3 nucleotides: TGCAGCGTTCTCGACAGTAGCAATCAGCCCCAGCATTTT. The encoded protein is CSVLDSSNQPQHF.

CDR3: CASSLSSGRTYEQYF. In DNA form, the CDR3 reads TGTGCCAGCAGCTTGTCCTCTGGACGGACCTACGAGCAGTACTTC. The chain recombines TRBV7-9 with TRBJ2-7; no firm D call. Germline CDR1 is SEHNR and CDR2 is FQNEAQ (reference sequence). The ends were cut back, 3 bases at V and 2 bases at J, with 14 bases in the middle. This CDR3 contains 15 residues.